These 7 T cell receptor beta chains came from one sample sequenced in a study of Graves' ophthalmopathy and Graves' hyperthyroidism. RNA transcripts yielded amplified TCR beta CDR3 regions. First-round RT-PCR used HTBI primers; second-round multiplex PCR followed. One entry per CDR3 protein, called by TCRdb with MiXCR from the multiplex PCR reads. The sample contains 650,000 to 900,000 distinct CDR3 sequences, 35% to 50% of which appear only once. Material for sequencing was peripheral blood. The receptor source for this set is an adult man with Graves' ophthalmopathy.

Concerning this clonotype itself: The conserved closing phenylalanine or tryptophan is absent in this CDR3, likely reflecting a read error. The chain has TRBV4-3 and TRBJ1-2, with D maybe TRBD1 (5 bases). The CDR3 sequence is 14 residues long. Germline assignment: CDR1 LGHNA and CDR2 YSLEER. Trimming removed 4 bases at V and 2 bases at J, with 11 bases between. The CDR3 nucleotides are TGCGCCAGCAGCCCGGGACGGCAAAACTATGGCTACACCGTC. As protein: CASSPGRQNYGYTV.

This clonotype showed up many times. The chain recombines TRBV14 with TRBJ1-2; D call uncertain. The germline V gene encodes CDR1 SGHDN and CDR2 FVKESK. The CDR3 is 12 amino acids. V was trimmed by 3 bases and J by 2 bases, leaving 4 bases between them. The CDR3 here is CASSQGNYGYTF. The CDR3 coding sequence is TGTGCCAGCAGCCAGGGGAACTATGGCTACACCTTC.

The chain combines TRBV2 with TRBJ2-3; D is perhaps TRBD1 or TRBD2 (5 bases each). CDR3 size: 15 residues. Deletions cut 5 bases from V and 1 base from J, with 13 bases between. Per the germline V gene, CDR1 is SNHLY and CDR2 is FYNNEI. CDR3 sequence: CASSLRGRGTDTQYF. The CDR3 nucleotides are TGTGCCAGCAGTTTACGGGGACGCGGCACAGATACGCAGTATTTT.

The chain has TRBV24-1 and TRBJ1-5; TRBD1 is a possible D gene (5 bases). The V end lost 3 bases, the J end lost 5 bases, and 13 bases lay between the germline ends. Germline V CDR1 and CDR2: KGHDR, SFDVKD. This CDR3 contains 15 residues. CDR3 bases: TGTGCCACCAGTGATGTTGGGGCGGGGGATCAGCCCCAGCATTTT. Translation: CATSDVGAGDQPQHF.

The V call is TRBV7-2, the J call TRBJ2-5, with 7 bases matching TRBD2. The V and J ends lost 1 base and 5 bases, in that order; junction bases with no gene match: 10. Per the germline V gene, CDR1 is SGHTA and CDR2 is FQGNSA. The length of the CDR3 is 16 residues. The CDR3 region is CASSLDAGRAWETQYF. CDR3 in DNA: TGTGCCAGCAGCTTAGATGCAGGGAGGGCCTGGGAGACCCAGTACTTC.

This clonotype appeared a few times. This chain uses TRBV20-1 with TRBJ2-7; D may correspond to TRBD1 or TRBD2 (6 bases each). CDR1 is DFQATT, CDR2 SNEGSKA, per germline (reference sequence). This CDR3 region has 14 residues. The germline V and J ends were trimmed by 5 bases and 3 bases, with 17 bases remaining between them. The CDR3 is CSALQGAGGYEQYF. The CDR3 nucleotides read TGCAGTGCTCTACAGGGAGCCGGGGGCTACGAGCAGTACTTC.

The CDR3, as DNA: TGTGCCAGCAGCTTAGGCAGGGGCGACGGCGGGATCCAAGAGACCCAGTACTTC. Residues: CASSLGRGDGGIQETQYF. This chain joins TRBV11-1 and TRBJ2-5; D possibly matches TRBD1 or TRBD2 (6 bases each). V was shortened by 1 base and J by 1 base, with 19 bases between the two germline ends. This CDR3 spans 18 amino acids. The germline V gene has CDR1 SGHAT and CDR2 FQDESV (reference sequence).